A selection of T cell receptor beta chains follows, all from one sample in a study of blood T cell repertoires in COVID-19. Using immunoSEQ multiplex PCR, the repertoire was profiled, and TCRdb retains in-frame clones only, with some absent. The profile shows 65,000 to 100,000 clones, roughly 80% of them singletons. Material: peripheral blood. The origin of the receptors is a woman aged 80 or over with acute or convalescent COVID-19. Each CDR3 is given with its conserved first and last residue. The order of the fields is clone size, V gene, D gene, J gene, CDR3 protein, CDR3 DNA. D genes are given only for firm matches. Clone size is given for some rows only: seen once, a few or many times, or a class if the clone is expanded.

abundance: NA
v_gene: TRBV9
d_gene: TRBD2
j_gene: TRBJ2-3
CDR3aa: CASSVGSLSGGFADTQYF
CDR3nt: TGTGCCAGCAGCGTAGGGTCGCTTAGCGGGGGGTTTGCAGATACGCAGTATTTT

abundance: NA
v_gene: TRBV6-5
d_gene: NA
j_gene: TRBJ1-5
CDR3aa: CASGPQDNQPQHF
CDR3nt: TGTGCCAGCGGTCCACAGGACAATCAGCCCCAGCATTTT

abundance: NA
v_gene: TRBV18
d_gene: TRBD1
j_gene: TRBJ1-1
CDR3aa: CASSPQEGQLNTEAFF
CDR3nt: TGTGCCAGCTCACCTCAAGAGGGACAGTTGAACACTGAAGCTTTCTTT

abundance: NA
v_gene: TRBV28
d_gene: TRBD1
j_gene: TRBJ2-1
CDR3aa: CASSFRTGGRGNEQFF
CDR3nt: TGTGCCAGCAGTTTCCGAACAGGGGGAAGAGGTAATGAGCAGTTCTTC

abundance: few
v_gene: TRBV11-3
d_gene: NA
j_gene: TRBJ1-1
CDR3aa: CASSPRQTNTEAFF
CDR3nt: TGTGCCAGCAGCCCCCGACAGACAAACACTGAAGCTTTCTTT

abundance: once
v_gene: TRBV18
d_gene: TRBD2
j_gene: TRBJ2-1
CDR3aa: CASSPLAGSSYNEQFF
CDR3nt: TGTGCCAGCTCACCCCTAGCGGGGAGCTCCTACAATGAGCAGTTCTTC

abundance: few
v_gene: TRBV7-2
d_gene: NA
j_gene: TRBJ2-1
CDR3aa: CASSPVRVTYNEQFF
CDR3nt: TGTGCCAGCAGCCCTGTGAGGGTGACCTACAATGAGCAGTTCTTC

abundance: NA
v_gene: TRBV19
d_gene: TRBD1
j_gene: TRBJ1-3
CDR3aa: CATGTGAGNTIYF
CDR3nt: TGTGCCACCGGGACAGGGGCTGGAAACACCATATATTTT

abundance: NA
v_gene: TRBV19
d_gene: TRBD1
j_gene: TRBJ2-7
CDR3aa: CASSSGTGFDEQYF
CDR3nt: TGTGCCAGTAGTTCCGGGACAGGGTTCGACGAGCAGTACTTC

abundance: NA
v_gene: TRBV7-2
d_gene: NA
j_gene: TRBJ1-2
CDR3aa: CASSLSAAGGYTF
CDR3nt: TGTGCCAGCAGCTTATCGGCGGCGGGGGGCTACACCTTC

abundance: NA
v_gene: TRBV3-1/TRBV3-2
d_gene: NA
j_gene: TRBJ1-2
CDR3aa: CASSLKGGGARGYTF
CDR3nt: TGTGCCAGCAGCCTAAAAGGTGGGGGGGCGCGTGGCTACACCTTC

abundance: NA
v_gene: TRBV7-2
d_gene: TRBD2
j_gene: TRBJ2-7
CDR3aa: CASSLTSGGGYEQYF
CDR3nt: TGTGCCAGCAGCTTGACTAGCGGGGGAGGCTACGAGCAGTACTTC

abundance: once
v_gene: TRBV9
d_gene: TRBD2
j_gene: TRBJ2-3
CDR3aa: CASSVGPAGGDTDTQYF
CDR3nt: TGTGCCAGCAGCGTAGGACCGGCGGGGGGGGACACAGATACGCAGTATTTT

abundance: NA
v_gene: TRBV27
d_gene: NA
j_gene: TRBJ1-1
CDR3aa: CASSLLMTQGLGVNTEAFF
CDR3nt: TGTGCCAGCAGTTTATTAATGACCCAGGGACTAGGAGTGAACACTGAAGCTTTCTTT

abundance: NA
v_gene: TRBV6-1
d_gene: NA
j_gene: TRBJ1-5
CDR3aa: CASSEAGGGNQPQHF
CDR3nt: TGTGCCAGCAGTGAAGCAGGGGGTGGCAATCAGCCCCAGCATTTT

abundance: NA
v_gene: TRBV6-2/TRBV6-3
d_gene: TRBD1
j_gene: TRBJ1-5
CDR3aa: CASSLGQLNQPQHF
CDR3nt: TGTGCCAGCAGTTTGGGACAGCTCAATCAGCCCCAGCATTTT

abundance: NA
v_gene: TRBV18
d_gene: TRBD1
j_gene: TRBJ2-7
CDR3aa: CASSPAGTGPYEQYF
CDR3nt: TGTGCCAGCTCACCAGCCGGGACAGGGCCCTACGAGCAGTACTTC

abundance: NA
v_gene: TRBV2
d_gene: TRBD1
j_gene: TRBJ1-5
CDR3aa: CASSLGTGPPSNQPQHF
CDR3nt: TGTGCCAGCAGTTTGGGGACAGGGCCGCCTAGCAATCAGCCCCAGCATTTT

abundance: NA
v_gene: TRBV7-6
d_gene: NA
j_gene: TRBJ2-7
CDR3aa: CASSLAGSPSSYEQYF
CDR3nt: TGTGCCAGCAGCTTAGCGGGCAGTCCATCCTCCTACGAGCAGTACTTC

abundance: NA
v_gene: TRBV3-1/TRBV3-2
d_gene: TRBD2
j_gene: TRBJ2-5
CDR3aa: CASSLPPLGLAGGPRETQYF
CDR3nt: TGTGCCAGCAGCCTACCTCCCCTTGGACTAGCGGGGGGGCCGAGGGAGACCCAGTACTTC

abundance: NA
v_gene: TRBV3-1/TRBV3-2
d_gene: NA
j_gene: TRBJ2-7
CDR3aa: CASSQRALIAYEQYF
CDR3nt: TGTGCCAGCAGCCAAAGAGCTCTCATTGCCTACGAGCAGTACTTC

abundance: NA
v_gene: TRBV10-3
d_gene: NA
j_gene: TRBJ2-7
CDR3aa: CAIGDTYEQYF
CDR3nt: TGTGCCATCGGGGACACCTACGAGCAGTACTTC

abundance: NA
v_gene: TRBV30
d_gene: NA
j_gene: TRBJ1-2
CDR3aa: CAWSLENYGYTF
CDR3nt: TGTGCCTGGAGTCTAGAGAACTATGGCTACACCTTC

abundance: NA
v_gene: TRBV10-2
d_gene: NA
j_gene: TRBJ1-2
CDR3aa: CASKGAGGYTF
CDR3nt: TGCGCCAGTAAGGGAGCGGGGGGCTACACCTTC

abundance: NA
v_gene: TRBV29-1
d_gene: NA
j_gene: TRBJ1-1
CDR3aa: CSAGQGGGTEAFF
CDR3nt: TGCAGCGCTGGGCAGGGAGGGGGCACTGAAGCTTTCTTT